This T cell receptor (beta chain) was recovered during a study of CD8 T cells in ankylosing spondylitis. Whole-study results and caveats: According to the report, clones linked to the disease were significantly enriched in matched synovial fluid samples taken from ankylosing spondylitis patients. Blood from ankylosing spondylitis patients appeared to carry a characteristic roughly 8-variant TCR beta motif. Relatively scarce in peripheral blood, disease-linked clones were CD8+.

Germline CDR1 is DFQATT and CDR2 is SNEGSKA (reference sequence). Trimming took 6 bases from V and 0 from J, leaving 18 bases between them. The CDR3 is 17 residues long. Quantitative barcoded 5'-RACE was used to prepare TCR beta libraries. TCRdb used MiXCR to reprocess the 5' RACE reads, holding one entry per CDR3 protein. Of more than 650,000 distinct CDR3 sequences listed, 10% to 15% were seen once; the top ten hold about 0.5%. This clonotype was picked up a small number of times. Its target is unknown. Sample: blood, either unsorted or a sorted T cell fraction (not recorded which). The chain carries TRBV20-1 and TRBJ2-6; a possible D gene is TRBD1 (6 bases). The sequence was collected from a male donor with ankylosing spondylitis. The chain's CDR3 is CSATGHRTTSGANVLTF. The CDR3 DNA reads as TGCAGTGCCACGGGACATCGCACAACCTCTGGGGCCAACGTCCTGACTTTC.